Following are 9 T cell receptor beta chains from one sample sequenced in a study of T cell clonality in common variable immunodeficiency. The table came from immunoSEQ multiplex PCR; TCRdb's copy has only in-frame clones and leaves some out. Observed in the sample are 50,000 to 65,000 clones, none of them singletons. Material: peripheral blood mononuclear cells. Receptors originate from a person aged 18-70 years in good health.

For this clone: Read coverage stops 3 residues before the CDR3 terminus; the germline J gene supplies the remainder. The J gene is TRBJ2-6, the V gene TRBV19, with unresolved D. Germline CDR1 is LNHDA and CDR2 is SQIVND (reference sequence). The ends were cut back, 9 bases at V and 1 base at J, with 16 bases in the middle. This CDR3 has 16 amino acids. This CDR3 is CASSQYGPSGANVLTF. The CDR3 DNA, read in part, is TGTGCCAGCTCCCAATATGGGCCATCTGGGGCCAACGTC.

This clone was observed at least ten times. The read falls 3 residues short of the CDR3 end, and the missing part is taken from the germline J gene. The chain couples TRBV20-1 to TRBJ2-1; 7 bases are a match to TRBD1. Germline assignment: CDR1 DFQATT and CDR2 SNEGSKA (reference sequence). With V trimmed by 3 bases and J by 6 bases, 8 bases remained unmatched. This CDR3 has 14 amino acids. The CDR3 loop is CSASGQGVVNEQFF. Incomplete CDR3 DNA: TGCAGTGCTAGCGGCCAGGGGGTTGTCAATGAG.

The CDR3 protein is CASSSHRGADGQYF. Incomplete CDR3 DNA: TGCGCCAGCAGCTCACACAGGGGCGCGGATGGT. The genes are TRBV5-1 and TRBJ2-4, with TRBD1 identical over 7 bases. The read stops 3 residues short of the end of the CDR3; the missing end is completed from the germline J gene. Germline CDR1 is SGHRS and CDR2 is YFSETQ. The CDR3 extends over 14 amino acids. Full variable domain (missing parts from reference TRBV5-1 and TRBJ2-4): KAGVTQTPRYLIKTRGQQVTLSCSPISGHRSVSWYQQTPGQGLQFLFEYFSETQRNKGNFPGRFSGRQFSNSRSEMNVSTLELGDSALYLCASSSHRGADGQYFGAGTRLSVL.

This clone was detected a few times. The read comes to an end 3 residues before the CDR3 does, leaving the germline J gene to fill in the end. The gene calls are TRBV7-9 and TRBJ2-3, with 11 bases matching TRBD1. This CDR3 is built from 14 residues. Germline-derived CDR1 and CDR2 are SEHNR and FQNEAQ (reference sequence). CDR3 bases read: TGTGCCAGCAGCGAGGACAGGGGGCGGGAGACG. Its protein is CASSEDRGRET. The CDR3 as a whole reads CASSEDRGRETQYF.

This clone was counted ten times or more. Read coverage stops 3 residues before the CDR3 terminus; the germline J gene supplies the remainder. Other DNA sequences of this sample code for an identical CDR3. The chain recombines TRBV20-1 with TRBJ2-2; D gene ambiguous. The V and J ends lost 3 bases and 0 bases respectively, with 8 bases between them. CDR1 is DFQATT and CDR2 is SNEGSKA in the germline V gene (reference sequence). This CDR3 is built from 14 residues. CDR3 DNA, as far as it was read: TGCAGTGCTAGGAGAACTACGAACACCGGGGAG. Residues: CSARRTTNTGE. The CDR3 as a whole reads CSARRTTNTGELFF.

This clone was seen ten or more times. The read comes to an end 3 residues before the CDR3 does, leaving the germline J gene to fill in the end. This chain connects TRBV15 to TRBJ2-7; tentative D call: TRBD1 (6 bases). The CDR3 contains 14 residues. Germline V CDR1 and CDR2: LNHNV, YYDKDF (reference sequence). Trimming took off 8 bases at V and 6 bases at J, with 20 bases between the two ends. The CDR3 protein is CATGKGTPSGEQYF. The CDR3 bases that were read are TGTGCCACCGGGAAGGGGACACCTTCGGGCGAG.

This clone was counted many times. At one end the junction does not follow the germline gene, possibly because of a read error. The CDR3 spells CASSQDAGFNSPLHF. Partial CDR3 DNA: TGCGCCAGCAGCCAAGACGCAGGGTTTAATTCACCC. The chain employs TRBV4-2 and TRBJ1-6; TRBD1 is a possible D gene (5 bases). The sequence runs out 3 residues before the end of the CDR3; the remainder is reconstructed from the germline J gene. From germline, CDR1 is LGHNA and CDR2 YNFKEQ. CDR3 length: 15 residues.

This clone was observed many times. The observed sequence ends 3 residues before the CDR3 terminus, with the missing tail filled in from the germline J gene. The chain uses TRBV2 and TRBJ2-4, with TRBD1 matching 7 bases. CDR1 is SNHLY and CDR2 is FYNNEI in the germline V gene. This CDR3 comprises 13 residues. Trimming removed 6 bases from V and 4 bases from J; junction bases left unmatched: 3. CDR3 in amino acids: CASRGTVKNIQYF. CDR3 bases read: TGTGCCAGCAGGGGGACAGTTAAAAACATT.

This clone was counted at least ten times. The DNA ends 3 residues before the CDR3 does, and the rest of the CDR3 is filled in from the germline J gene. The chain combines TRBV7-9 with TRBJ2-5; TRBD2 matches 7 bases. V lost 5 bases, J lost 5 bases, and 8 bases stayed unmatched. This CDR3 is 14 amino acids long. Germline-derived CDR1 and CDR2 are SEHNR and FQNEAQ (reference sequence). CDR3 region: CASSEGGVGETQYF. The covered CDR3 bases are TGTGCCAGCAGCGAGGGAGGGGTGGGGGAGACC. Based on the CDR3 plus reference TRBV7-9 and TRBJ2-5, the full variable domain is DTGVSQNPRHKITKRGQNVTFRCDPISEHNRLYWYRQTLGQGPEFLTYFQNEAQLEKSRLLSDRFSAERPKGSFSTLEIQRTEQGDSAMYLCASSEGGVGETQYFGPGTRLLVL.